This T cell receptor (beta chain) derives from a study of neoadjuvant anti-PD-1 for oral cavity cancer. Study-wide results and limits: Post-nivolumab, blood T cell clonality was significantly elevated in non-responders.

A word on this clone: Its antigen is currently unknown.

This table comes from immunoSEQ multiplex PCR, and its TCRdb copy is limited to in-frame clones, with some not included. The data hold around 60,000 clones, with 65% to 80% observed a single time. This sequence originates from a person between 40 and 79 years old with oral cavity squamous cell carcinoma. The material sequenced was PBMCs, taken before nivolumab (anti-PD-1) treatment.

The CDR3 spells CSVERDRGTVEQFF. The DNA of the CDR3 is TGCAGCGTTGAGAGGGACAGGGGAACTGTTGAGCAGTTCTTC. V gene TRBV29-1 combines with J gene TRBJ2-1, with 10 bases lining up with TRBD1. V shed 3 bases and J 9 bases; nucleotides not matched to a gene: 8. The germline gives CDR1 SQVTM, CDR2 ANQGSEA. The CDR3 sequence is 14 residues long.